The T cell receptor beta chain described here comes from a study of shared clonotypes between healthy human individuals. Study background: CD4 naive and CD4 memory each took three plates per donor, while CD8 naive took two and CD8 memory one. Findings and limits, study-wide: The researchers took only blood, and tissue repertoires probably look different. The study drew on few donors, limiting represented genetic and exposure-history diversity. Unshared clonotypes carried lower generation probabilities than those common to all four donors.

Turning to this clone: What it recognizes is unknown.

Naive CD8 cells were CD45RO-negative, positively selected for CCR7, excluding terminally differentiated effector memory CD45RA+ cells. TCRdb's table, derived via immunoSEQ multiplex PCR, lists solely in-frame clones and lacks some. Altogether a few million clones are present, just under 95% being singletons, with the ten largest covering approximately 1.7%. The specimen sequenced was naive CD8+ T cells from PBMCs. This clonotype was obtained from a man between 18 and 35 years old in good health. Some clones in this sample may be carry-over from other donors' samples.

In DNA form, the CDR3 reads TGTGCCAGCAGTTTCGAACGAGGGGGAAACACTGAAGCTTTCTTT. Amino acids: CASSFERGGNTEAFF. The chain recombines TRBV28 with TRBJ1-1; D possibly corresponds to TRBD1 (6 bases). V lost 3 bases, J lost 2 bases, and 13 bases lay in between. This CDR3 is 15 amino acids long. The V gene's germline CDR1 is MDHEN and CDR2 SYDVKM. The full variable domain, completed using reference TRBV28 and TRBJ1-1, is DVKVTQSSRYLVKRTGEKVFLECVQDMDHENMFWYRQDPGLGLRLIYFSYDVKMKEKGDIPEGYSVSREKKERFSLILESASTNQTSMYLCASSFERGGNTEAFFGQGTRLTVV.